This TCR beta chain was documented in a study of cytomegalovirus exposure and HLA in healthy donors. Profiling relied on immunoSEQ multiplex PCR, and the TCRdb table lists in-frame clones only, not all of them. The sample carries about 190,000 clones, approximately 88% recorded once. The CDR3 extends over 15 amino acids. Sequencing input: PBMCs. The V call is TRBV21-1, the J call TRBJ2-3; the table gives TRBD2 as D, unverified against the DNA. TRBV21-1 is a documented pseudogene. The sequence derives from a man between 18 and 35 years old in good health and CMV-seropositive. In DNA form, the CDR3 reads TGTGCCAGCAGCAATAGAGAGCCCTGGACAGATACGCAGTATTTT. This translates into CASSNREPWTDTQYF.